Each of the 31 T cell receptor beta chains below was sequenced from the same sample in a study of T-cell memory formation after mild COVID-19 (dated by TCRdb to the early 2020s). Libraries were made using 5' RACE. Sequenced using an Illumina NovaSeq 6000. TCRdb trimmed public reads at Q25 via fastp, called clones via MiXCR and kept in-frame beta chains. Identical CDR3 proteins give one entry, which carries the most common genes and DNA. For this sample the table gives approximately 500,000 distinct CDR3 sequences, of which around 27% were detected only once. The top ten constitute approximately 12% of the sample. Sequencing was performed on PBMCs or a T cell subset sorted from them (not recorded which). Receptors were obtained from an adult woman who had mild COVID-19 (a few samples of this study predate the infection). The sample titles of this study are shuffled in the database, so cell type and time point are left out; the donor was told from shared clones.

This clonotype was found a few times. The V and J genes are TRBV6-5 and TRBJ2-2; D gene unclear. Trimming took off 0 bases at V and 6 bases at J, with 5 bases between the two ends. The CDR3 sequence is 13 residues long. Germline lookup yields CDR1 MNHEY and CDR2 SVGAGI. CDR3: CASSYSGSGELFF. The CDR3 bases are TGTGCCAGCAGTTACTCCGGGTCCGGGGAGCTGTTTTTT.

This clonotype showed up just a few times. The chain carries TRBV5-5 and TRBJ2-7, with D maybe TRBD1 (6 bases). The CDR3 has 17 amino acids. The germline V gene encodes CDR1 SGHKS and CDR2 YYEKEE (reference sequence). Trimming pared 0 bases from V and 2 bases from J, leaving 18 bases between. The CDR3 DNA reads as TGTGCCAGCAGCTTGGCCCCACCGGGACACATGACCTACGAGCAGTACTTC. It encodes CASSLAPPGHMTYEQYF.

This clonotype was counted only a few times. A read error may account for a junction end that differs from germline. The chain uses TRBV29-1 and TRBJ2-7; possibly TRBD1 for D (5 bases). In germline, CDR1 is SQVTM, CDR2 ANQGSEA. This CDR3 is 11 amino acids long. The CDR3 loop reads CGVRSGHEQYF. CDR3 DNA: TGCGGCGTTAGGTCAGGGCACGAGCAGTACTTC.

This clonotype was seen only a few times. The J gene is TRBJ2-7, the V gene TRBV20-1; D not certain. The CDR3 is 11 amino acids. Germline CDR1 DFQATT, CDR2 SNEGSKA (reference sequence). V was trimmed by 6 bases and J by 2 bases, leaving 8 bases between them. CDR3 residues: CSAGSPYEQYF. CDR3 coding DNA: TGCAGTGCCGGGTCCCCCTACGAGCAGTACTTC.

V usage is TRBV4-1 and J usage is TRBJ1-1; 9 nucleotides line up with TRBD1. CDR3 length: 15 amino acids. J lost 4 bases, V lost 0 bases, and 3 bases had no gene match. CDR1 is MGHRA, CDR2 YSYEKL, per germline. The CDR3 spells CASSQEGQGTTEAFF. CDR3 DNA sequence: TGCGCCAGCAGCCAAGAGGGACAGGGTACCACTGAAGCTTTCTTT.

The V call is TRBV29-1, the J call TRBJ2-7, with D possibly TRBD2 on 5 matching bases. V dropped 4 bases and J dropped 7 bases, with 17 bases sitting between them. Germline V gives CDR1 SQVTM, CDR2 ANQGSEA. The CDR3 extends over 13 amino acids. CDR3 coding DNA: TGCAGCGTTGGGTCGGACTCCCTTCTGGAGCAGTACTTC. Its translation is CSVGSDSLLEQYF.

The chain carries TRBV20-1 and TRBJ2-5; 9 nucleotides align to TRBD2. CDR3 length: 13 residues. In germline, CDR1 is DFQATT, CDR2 SNEGSKA (reference sequence). The V segment lost 7 bases and the J segment 4 bases; nucleotides outside the gene matches: 7. CDR3: CSVGAGGPETQYF. CDR3 nucleotides: TGCAGTGTGGGTGCGGGAGGGCCAGAGACCCAGTACTTC.

This clonotype showed up just a few times. CDR3 protein: CASSLPTRQGFGHTQYF. In DNA, the CDR3 is TGTGCCAGCAGTCTCCCTACGCGACAGGGGTTTGGCCATACGCAGTATTTT. The V gene is TRBV12-3 or TRBV12-4, the J gene TRBJ2-3, with TRBD1 matching over 8 bases. The J segment lost 7 bases and the V segment lost 5 bases, leaving 17 bases of the junction unmatched. The CDR3 totals 17 residues.

This clonotype was recorded many times. J is TRBJ2-2 and V is TRBV20-1; TRBD2 matches at 7 bases. CDR3 length: 15 residues. In germline, CDR1 is DFQATT, CDR2 SNEGSKA (reference sequence). J lost 3 bases, V lost 3 bases, and 7 bases had no gene match. This CDR3 reads CSASAGAPDTGELFF. The CDR3 region has the DNA TGCAGTGCTAGTGCGGGAGCCCCTGACACCGGGGAGCTGTTTTTT.

A few counts support this clonotype. The rearrangement joins TRBV30 to TRBJ1-1, with no clear D. V was trimmed by 1 base and J by 2 bases, leaving 11 bases between them. The CDR3 extends over 14 amino acids. CDR1 is GTSNPN and CDR2 is SVGIG in the germline V gene (reference sequence). The CDR3 DNA is TGTGCCTGGAGTGCGAATAAACCTAACACTGAAGCTTTCTTT. Its translation: CAWSANKPNTEAFF.

The gene calls are TRBV6-5 and TRBJ2-1; no firm D call. CDR1 is MNHEY and CDR2 is SVGAGI in the germline V gene. This CDR3 is 11 amino acids long. With 7 bases removed from V and 0 bases from J, the gap between germline ends came to 1 base. Here the CDR3 DNA reads TGTGCCAGCACCTCCTACAATGAGCAGTTCTTC. Encoded protein: CASTSYNEQFF.

This clonotype turned up a few times. This sequence joins TRBV11-2 and TRBJ2-5, with TRBD2 identical over 8 bases. This CDR3 contains 14 residues. Losses at the gene ends were 5 bases for V and 0 bases for J; bases not matched to a gene: 2. Per the germline V gene, CDR1 is SGHAT and CDR2 is FQNNGV. The CDR3 coding sequence is TGTGCCAGCAGCAGCGGGAGCTACCAAGAGACCCAGTACTTC. Protein product: CASSSGSYQETQYF.

This clonotype was detected only a few times. The rearrangement uses TRBV2 and TRBJ2-7; D perhaps matches TRBD2 (6 bases). The CDR3 is made up of 14 amino acids. Trimming took 1 base from V and 3 from J, leaving 10 bases between them. Germline V gene sequence: CDR1 SNHLY, CDR2 FYNNEI. The CDR3 sequence: CASSEGGDLYEQYF. In DNA, the CDR3 is TGTGCCAGCAGTGAAGGGGGGGACCTCTACGAGCAGTACTTC.

This clonotype was picked up a small number of times. V gene TRBV20-1 combines with J gene TRBJ1-1, with D perhaps TRBD1 (5 bases). The V gene lost 3 bases and the J gene lost 10 bases, with 12 bases spanning the gap. CDR1 DFQATT and CDR2 SNEGSKA come from the germline V gene (reference sequence). This CDR3 is 11 amino acids long. This chain's CDR3 is CSASIGGGAFF. Written as DNA, the CDR3 is TGCAGTGCTAGTATCGGGGGGGGAGCTTTCTTT.

J is TRBJ2-5 and V is TRBV7-2, with a tentative D call TRBD2 (6 bases). The ends were cut back, 4 bases at V and 1 base at J, with 19 bases in the middle. The CDR3 is 17 amino acids. Germline values: CDR1 SGHTA, CDR2 FQGNSA. The DNA of the CDR3 is TGTGCCAGCAGCTCACCCCGGAGGGCCGGAATCCAAGAGACCCAGTACTTC. Translated: CASSSPRRAGIQETQYF.

This chain links TRBV7-2 with TRBJ2-5; 11 bases align to TRBD2. Per the germline V gene, CDR1 is SGHTA and CDR2 is FQGNSA. This CDR3 is 15 amino acids long. Trimming at V came to 0 bases and at J to 4 bases, leaving 1 base not matched to a gene. CDR3 DNA: TGTGCCAGCAGCTTAGCTAGCGGGGGGGGAGAGACCCAGTACTTC. As protein: CASSLASGGGETQYF.

This clonotype has just a few counts. V and J are TRBV20-1 and TRBJ2-1; 12 bases are a match to TRBD2. The CDR3 is 15 residues long. Germline CDR1 reads DFQATT; CDR2 reads SNEGSKA (reference sequence). V lost 6 bases to trimming and J lost 8 bases; unmatched junction nucleotides: 11. Here the CDR3 DNA reads TGCAGTGCGAGAAACCCTAGCGGGAGGGCCGATGAGCAGTTCTTC. Its protein product is CSARNPSGRADEQFF.

The chain carries TRBV6-5 and TRBJ2-7; 9 nucleotides align to TRBD2. Trimming at V came to 4 bases and at J to 0 bases, leaving 10 bases not matched to a gene. This CDR3 contains 17 residues. The germline CDR1 and CDR2 sequences are MNHEY and SVGAGI. The CDR3 region has the DNA TGTGCCAGCAGTTTCCTGCCGGCTAGCGGGATCTCCTACGAGCAGTACTTC. Its translation: CASSFLPASGISYEQYF.

This clonotype was recorded only once. The genes are TRBV18 and TRBJ1-1; 7 bases fit TRBD1. The V segment lost 2 bases and the J segment 8 bases; nucleotides outside the gene matches: 14. The germline V gene has CDR1 KGHSH and CDR2 LQKENI. This CDR3 has 16 amino acids. For the CDR3, the DNA is TGTGCCAGCTCACCAGGGGCGACAGGGACGTGGGGAGAAGCTTTCTTT. Amino acids: CASSPGATGTWGEAFF. Using reference TRBV18 and TRBJ1-1 for the parts outside the CDR3, the full variable domain is NAGVMQNPRHLVRRRGQEARLRCSPMKGHSHVYWYRQLPEEGLKFMVYLQKENIIDESGMPKERFSAEFPKEGPSILRIQQVVRGDSAAYFCASSPGATGTWGEAFFGQGTRLTVV.

The rearrangement uses TRBV18 and TRBJ2-2; no clear D gene. With 2 bases removed from V and 6 bases from J, the gap between germline ends came to 10 bases. The V gene's germline CDR1 is KGHSH and CDR2 LQKENI. The CDR3 covers 14 residues. The CDR3 coding sequence is TGTGCCAGCTCACCAGCCGCAGGCGCCGGGGAGCTGTTTTTT. As protein: CASSPAAGAGELFF.

This clonotype was recorded at least ten times. The V call is TRBV19, the J call TRBJ1-5; 9 nucleotides match TRBD1. The CDR3 sequence is 14 residues long. The V segment lost 2 bases and the J segment 5 bases; nucleotides outside the gene matches: 1. CDR1 is LNHDA, CDR2 SQIVND, per germline (reference sequence). The CDR3 DNA is TGTGCCAGTAGTATATGGACAGGGGATCAGCCCCAGCATTTT. Its protein is CASSIWTGDQPQHF.

V usage is TRBV4-3 and J usage is TRBJ2-7, with TRBD1 as a possible D gene (6 bases). Germline V gives CDR1 LGHNA, CDR2 YSLEER. V was cut by 0 bases and J by 2 bases, with 17 bases left in between. This CDR3 contains 17 residues. CDR3 region: CASSQDIVGTTTYEQYF. Here the CDR3 DNA reads TGCGCCAGCAGCCAAGATATAGTCGGGACAACTACCTACGAGCAGTACTTC.

The V gene is TRBV12-3 or TRBV12-4, the J gene TRBJ2-1; possibly TRBD1 for D (6 bases). The CDR3 covers 16 residues. Trimming took off 4 bases at V and 5 bases at J, with 18 bases between the two ends. The CDR3 DNA reads as TGTGCCAGCAGTTCATTCCAGGACAGCTTGGACAATGAGCAGTTCTTC. This codes for CASSSFQDSLDNEQFF.

The genes are TRBV23-1 and TRBJ2-5; D not resolved. TRBV23-1 is assigned to the ORF class and has an uncertain function. The CDR3 has 15 residues. The V end lost 6 bases, the J end lost 0 bases, and 14 bases lay between the germline ends. CDR3 protein: CASRPSARDQETQYF. CDR3 in DNA: TGCGCCAGCAGACCCTCCGCACGGGACCAAGAGACCCAGTACTTC.

This rearrangement joins TRBV3-1 to TRBJ2-5, with 7 bases identical to TRBD2. This CDR3 contains 16 residues. J was trimmed by 5 bases and V by 1 base; bases with no gene match: 10. Germline CDR1 and CDR2: LGHDT and YNNKEL (reference sequence). The CDR3 is CASSQGLAPYGETQYF. Here the CDR3 DNA reads TGTGCCAGCAGCCAAGGACTAGCACCCTACGGGGAGACCCAGTACTTC.

This clonotype showed up just a few times. J is TRBJ1-3 and V is TRBV7-9; no firm D call. From germline, CDR1 is SEHNR and CDR2 FQNEAQ (reference sequence). The CDR3 covers 16 residues. Trimming left V 7 bases short and J 0 bases short, with 16 bases between. The CDR3 spells CASTRYQALSGNTIYF. The CDR3 DNA is TGTGCCAGCACCCGGTACCAGGCACTCTCTGGAAACACCATATATTTT.

This clonotype was detected only a few times. The rearrangement links TRBV5-5 to TRBJ1-1; 8 bases agree with TRBD1. The trim removed 6 bases at V and 11 bases at J, leaving 9 bases unmatched. Germline CDR1 and CDR2: SGHKS and YYEKEE (reference sequence). The CDR3 extends over 12 amino acids. The CDR3 DNA reads TGTGCCAGCACCGCAGGGGGCAGGTGGGCTTTCTTT. This gives the protein CASTAGGRWAFF.

This chain links TRBV5-1 with TRBJ2-3; 11 bases are a match to TRBD1. The CDR3 has 16 residues. V dropped 7 bases and J dropped 3; count of bases not matched to a gene: 10. Germline assignment: CDR1 SGHRS and CDR2 YFSETQ. The CDR3 sequence is CASDSGQGARTDTQYF. Written as DNA, the CDR3 is TGCGCCAGCGACTCAGGACAGGGGGCGAGAACAGATACGCAGTATTTT. Supplemented by reference TRBV5-1 and TRBJ2-3, the full variable domain reads KAGVTQTPRYLIKTRGQQVTLSCSPISGHRSVSWYQQTPGQGLQFLFEYFSETQRNKGNFPGRFSGRQFSNSRSEMNVSTLELGDSALYLCASDSGQGARTDTQYFGPGTRLTVL.

This clonotype was seen only a few times. The chain couples TRBV4-3 to TRBJ2-3; 7 bases line up with TRBD2. Germline CDR1 is LGHNA and CDR2 is YSLEER. Trimming removed 1 base from V and 4 bases from J; junction bases left unmatched: 8. The CDR3 loop spans 16 amino acids. Here the CDR3 reads CASSQGAGYGSDTQYF. CDR3 coding DNA: TGCGCCAGCAGCCAAGGAGCGGGATATGGCTCAGATACGCAGTATTTT.

This clonotype appeared a few times. This rearrangement joins TRBV5-1 to TRBJ2-2; tentatively, D is TRBD2 (6 bases). V lost 2 bases to trimming and J lost 4 bases, with 18 bases between them. Germline CDR1 is SGHRS and CDR2 is YFSETQ. The CDR3 is made up of 17 amino acids. The DNA of the CDR3 is TGCGCCAGCAGCTTAACCCCGACTAGTTCGGGCACCGGGGAGCTGTTTTTT. It translates to CASSLTPTSSGTGELFF.

The chain uses TRBV12-5 and TRBJ1-5; 11 nucleotides align to TRBD1. The germline CDR1 and CDR2 sequences are LGHNT and FRNRAP. J lost 7 bases, V lost 2 bases, and 7 bases had no gene match. The CDR3 consists of 16 residues. CDR3 loop: CASGLSGTGGRQPQHF. CDR3 nucleotides: TGTGCTAGTGGTTTGAGTGGGACAGGGGGAAGACAGCCCCAGCATTTT.